Following are 17 T cell receptor beta chains from one sample sequenced in a study of blood T cell repertoires in COVID-19. Data came from immunoSEQ multiplex PCR; TCRdb stores just in-frame clones and leaves some out. The table lists 120,000 to 150,000 clones, over 70% of them singletons. Sequencing was carried out using peripheral blood. These receptors were obtained from a man aged 55 to 69 with active or convalescent COVID-19.

The rearrangement uses TRBV7-2 and TRBJ2-1, with TRBD2 identical over 8 bases. CDR3 size: 16 residues. Germline V gene lookup returns CDR1 SGHTA and CDR2 FQGNSA. J lost 3 bases, V lost 7 bases, and 11 bases had no gene match. The chain's CDR3 is CASTTKREILYNEQFF. As DNA, the CDR3 is TGTGCCAGCACCACAAAGCGGGAGATCCTCTACAATGAGCAGTTCTTC.

V is TRBV7-9 and J is TRBJ1-2; 8 bases map to TRBD1. The CDR3 covers 14 residues. Germline loops: CDR1 SEHNR, CDR2 FQNEAQ (reference sequence). Germline trimming cut 1 base from V and 8 bases from J; bases unmatched to any gene: 6. DNA of the CDR3: TGTGCCAGCAGCTTAGATGGCAGGGGGCCGGGCTACACCTTC. This sequence encodes CASSLDGRGPGYTF.

The V call is TRBV19, the J call TRBJ1-2; 12 bases map to TRBD1. The germline V gene has CDR1 LNHDA and CDR2 SQIVND (reference sequence). The V segment lost 5 bases and the J segment 5 bases; nucleotides outside the gene matches: 12. The CDR3 extends over 17 amino acids. The CDR3 is CASSPVGDRGLRYGYTF. Here the CDR3 DNA reads TGTGCCAGTAGTCCCGTGGGGGACAGGGGGCTCAGGTATGGCTACACCTTC.

This chain uses TRBV10-3 with TRBJ2-3; D is uncertain. The CDR3 has 16 residues. V shed 8 bases and J shed 2 bases, with 20 bases lying between them. CDR1 is ENHRY, CDR2 SYGVKD, per germline. In DNA form, the CDR3 reads TGTGCCATCTCCCCCTCAACGGGTCTGGTCACAGATACGCAGTATTTT. Translation: CAISPSTGLVTDTQYF.

The genes are TRBV18 and TRBJ1-5; the D gene is possibly TRBD1 (6 bases). This CDR3 spans 17 amino acids. The V and J ends lost 6 bases and 7 bases respectively, with 25 bases between them. Germline V gives CDR1 KGHSH, CDR2 LQKENI. CDR3 region: CASSQKNRDTLPQPQHF. CDR3 coding DNA: TGTGCCAGCTCCCAGAAAAACCGGGACACCCTTCCACAGCCCCAGCATTTT.

The chain employs TRBV7-6 and TRBJ2-5; 8 nucleotides match TRBD2. The CDR3 extends over 16 amino acids. Germline V lookup: CDR1 SGHVS, CDR2 FNYEAQ. The ends lost 5 bases at V and 1 base at J; junction bases unmatched: 9. The CDR3 region is CASSLRGGASQETQYF. For the CDR3, the DNA is TGTGCCAGCAGCCTTCGGGGGGGGGCCTCCCAAGAGACCCAGTACTTC.

The chain is built from TRBV24-1 and TRBJ2-5; 8 bases align to TRBD1. The CDR3 consists of 12 residues. V was pared by 7 bases and J by 4 bases, with 1 base of the junction left unmatched. The germline V gene has CDR1 KGHDR and CDR2 SFDVKD. The CDR3 DNA reads as TGTGCCACCAGGGACAGGGCAGAGACCCAGTACTTC. It is translated as CATRDRAETQYF.

This clone has only a few counts. The rearrangement links TRBV28 to TRBJ2-2; TRBD2 aligns across 9 bases. CDR1 is MDHEN and CDR2 is SYDVKM in the germline V gene. CDR3 size: 14 residues. V shed 7 bases, J shed 7 bases, and the junction held 7 bases outside the gene matches. Here the CDR3 DNA reads TGTGCCAGCATCAGGGCGGGAGGGTACGGGGAGCTGTTTTTT. Translating it yields CASIRAGGYGELFF.

This chain's CDR3 is CASSLLGGRNTGELFF. The DNA for the CDR3 is TGTGCCAGCAGCTTATTGGGGGGGCGAAACACCGGGGAGCTGTTTTTT. The V and J genes are TRBV7-9 and TRBJ2-2; D is perhaps TRBD2 (7 bases). Germline lookup yields CDR1 SEHNR and CDR2 FQNEAQ (reference sequence). This CDR3 contains 16 residues. V was trimmed by 2 bases and J by 2 bases, leaving 12 bases between them. Based on the CDR3 plus reference TRBV7-9 and TRBJ2-2, the full variable domain is DTGVSQNPRHKITKRGQNVTFRCDPISEHNRLYWYRQTLGQGPEFLTYFQNEAQLEKSRLLSDRFSAERPKGSFSTLEIQRTEQGDSAMYLCASSLLGGRNTGELFFGEGSRLTVL.

The chain has TRBV5-4 and TRBJ2-7, with unresolved D. V was trimmed by 1 base and J by 3 bases, leaving 5 bases between them. Germline V gene sequence: CDR1 SGHNT, CDR2 YYREEE (reference sequence). The CDR3 is 12 residues long. The CDR3: CASSLLNYEQYF. The CDR3 DNA is TGTGCCAGCAGCTTGTTAAACTACGAGCAGTACTTC.

V is TRBV20-1 and J is TRBJ2-5, with D possibly TRBD2 on 5 matching bases. Germline values: CDR1 DFQATT, CDR2 SNEGSKA (reference sequence). V was trimmed by 3 bases and J by 5 bases, leaving 13 bases between them. The CDR3 totals 13 residues. The CDR3: CSASLGRSETQYF. The CDR3 nucleotides read TGCAGTGCTAGTCTAGGGAGATCGGAGACCCAGTACTTC.

V and J are TRBV5-1 and TRBJ2-2; 10 nucleotides agree with TRBD2. The V gene's germline CDR1 is SGHRS and CDR2 YFSETQ. This CDR3 has 14 residues. With V trimmed by 8 bases and J by 7 bases, 8 bases remained unmatched. The CDR3 sequence is CASHLAGDIGELFF. The CDR3 DNA is TGCGCCAGTCATCTAGCGGGAGACATCGGGGAGCTGTTTTTT.

V is TRBV6-6 and J is TRBJ2-1; TRBD2 agrees at 8 bases. V shed 6 bases, J shed 1 base, and the junction held 5 bases outside the gene matches. Looked up from germline, CDR1 is MNHNY and CDR2 is SVGAGI (reference sequence). This CDR3 is 15 amino acids long. CDR3 region: CASSPGLGSYNEQFF. CDR3 DNA: TGTGCCAGCAGCCCGGGACTAGGGTCCTACAATGAGCAGTTCTTC.

The chain employs TRBV3-1 (or the pseudogene TRBV3-2) and TRBJ1-5, with D unclear. V lost 4 bases and J 1 base, leaving 5 bases between the germline ends. Per the germline V gene, CDR1 is LGHDT and CDR2 is YNNKEL (reference sequence). The CDR3 has 13 residues. Here the CDR3 reads CASSPQSNQPQHF. CDR3 nucleotide sequence: TGTGCCAGCAGCCCCCAAAGCAATCAGCCCCAGCATTTT.

This rearrangement joins TRBV6-5 to TRBJ2-7; D is possibly TRBD2 (6 bases). Trimming took 10 bases from V and 3 from J, leaving 13 bases between them. This CDR3 contains 12 residues. Germline CDR1 and CDR2: MNHEY and SVGAGI. In DNA form, the CDR3 reads TGTGCCACCGGGGACTCCCTCTACGAGCAGTACTTC. As protein: CATGDSLYEQYF.

The V call is TRBV4-2, the J call TRBJ2-7; 9 positions match TRBD2. The ends lost 0 bases at V and 1 base at J; junction bases unmatched: 4. CDR3 length equals 16 residues. Germline CDR1 is LGHNA and CDR2 is YNFKEQ. For the CDR3, the DNA is TGTGCCAGCAGCCAAGATACGAGCGGGAGGTCCTACGAGCAGTACTTC. The encoded protein is CASSQDTSGRSYEQYF.

V gene TRBV11-1 combines with J gene TRBJ2-3; tentative D call: TRBD1 (6 bases). V was cut by 3 bases and J by 2 bases, with 6 bases left in between. This CDR3 is built from 13 residues. The germline gives CDR1 SGHAT, CDR2 FQDESV (reference sequence). This CDR3 reads CASSLGHTDTQYF. The CDR3 DNA is TGTGCCAGCAGCTTGGGACACACAGATACGCAGTATTTT. Full variable domain (missing parts from reference TRBV11-1 and TRBJ2-3): EAEVAQSPRYKITEKSQAVAFWCDPISGHATLYWYRQILGQGPELLVQFQDESVVDDSQLPKDRFSAERLKGVDSTLKIQPAELGDSAMYLCASSLGHTDTQYFGPGTRLTVL.